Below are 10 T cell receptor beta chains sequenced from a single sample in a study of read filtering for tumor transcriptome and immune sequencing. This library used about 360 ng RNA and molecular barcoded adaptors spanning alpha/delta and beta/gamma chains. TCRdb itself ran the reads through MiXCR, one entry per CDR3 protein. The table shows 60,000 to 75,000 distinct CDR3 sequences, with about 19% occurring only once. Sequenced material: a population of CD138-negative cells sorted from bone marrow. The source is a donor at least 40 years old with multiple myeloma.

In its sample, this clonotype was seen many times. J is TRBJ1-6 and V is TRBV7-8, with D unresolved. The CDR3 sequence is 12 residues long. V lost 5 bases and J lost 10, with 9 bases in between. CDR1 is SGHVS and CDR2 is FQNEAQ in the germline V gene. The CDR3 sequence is CASSLLRSPLHF. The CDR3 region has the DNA TGTGCCAGCAGCCTCCTACGGTCACCCCTCCACTTT.

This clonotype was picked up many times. The CDR3, as DNA: TGTGCCAGCAGCCCCACTCGGTCCAGCGGGAGCTGGCATGAGCAGTTCTTC. It codes for CASSPTRSSGSWHEQFF. The chain uses TRBV7-8 and TRBJ2-1; 8 positions agree with TRBD2. The V gene end was trimmed by 5 bases and the J gene end by 8 bases; junction bases not matched to a gene: 17. Germline CDR1 and CDR2: SGHVS and FQNEAQ. CDR3 length: 17 residues.

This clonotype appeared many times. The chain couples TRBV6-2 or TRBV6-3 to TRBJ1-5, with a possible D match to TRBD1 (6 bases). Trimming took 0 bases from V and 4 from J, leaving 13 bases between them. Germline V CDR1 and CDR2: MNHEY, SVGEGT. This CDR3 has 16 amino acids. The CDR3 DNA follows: TGTGCCAGCAGTTACTCTGGCAGGGGCGAGAATCAGCCCCAGCATTTT. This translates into CASSYSGRGENQPQHF.

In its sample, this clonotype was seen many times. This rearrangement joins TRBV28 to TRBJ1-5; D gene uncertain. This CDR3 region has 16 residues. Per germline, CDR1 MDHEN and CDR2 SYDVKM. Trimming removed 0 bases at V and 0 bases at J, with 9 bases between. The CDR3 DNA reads TGTGCCAGCAGTTTATGGCACGGATCTAGCAATCAGCCCCAGCATTTT. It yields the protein CASSLWHGSSNQPQHF.

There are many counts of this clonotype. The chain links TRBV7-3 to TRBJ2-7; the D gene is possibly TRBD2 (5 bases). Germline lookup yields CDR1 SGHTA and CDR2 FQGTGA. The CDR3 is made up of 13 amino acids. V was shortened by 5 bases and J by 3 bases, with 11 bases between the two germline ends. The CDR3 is CASSLGLGYEQYF. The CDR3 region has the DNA TGTGCCAGCAGCCTCGGACTGGGCTACGAGCAGTACTTC.

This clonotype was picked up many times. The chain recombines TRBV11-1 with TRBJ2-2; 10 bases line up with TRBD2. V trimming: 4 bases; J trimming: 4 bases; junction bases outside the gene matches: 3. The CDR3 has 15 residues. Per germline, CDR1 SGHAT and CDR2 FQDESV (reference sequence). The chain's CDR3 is CASSSVAGGTGELFF. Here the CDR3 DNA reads TGTGCCAGCAGCTCGGTAGCGGGGGGCACCGGGGAGCTGTTTTTT.

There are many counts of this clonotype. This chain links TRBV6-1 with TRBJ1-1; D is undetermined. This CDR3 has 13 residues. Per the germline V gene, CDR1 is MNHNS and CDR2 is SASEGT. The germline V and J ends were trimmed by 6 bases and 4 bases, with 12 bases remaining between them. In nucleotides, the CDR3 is TGTGCCAGCAGCACGAGGGCGCCCACTGAAGCTTTCTTT. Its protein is CASSTRAPTEAFF.

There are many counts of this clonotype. The CDR3 loop is CASSPYSGPGRDTQYF. The CDR3 DNA reads TGTGCCAGCAGCCCCTACAGTGGACCGGGGAGGGATACGCAGTATTTT. This chain connects TRBV28 to TRBJ2-3; D is perhaps TRBD2 (6 bases). The V gene lost 6 bases and the J gene lost 6 bases, with 22 bases spanning the gap. This CDR3 is 16 amino acids long. The germline CDR1 and CDR2 sequences are MDHEN and SYDVKM.

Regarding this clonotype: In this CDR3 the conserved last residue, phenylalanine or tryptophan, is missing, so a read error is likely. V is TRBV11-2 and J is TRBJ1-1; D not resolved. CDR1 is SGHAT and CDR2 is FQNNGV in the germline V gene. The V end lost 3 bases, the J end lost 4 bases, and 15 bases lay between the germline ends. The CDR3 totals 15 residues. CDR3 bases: TGTGCCAGCAGCTTCTCAGTGGGCGGAGGCACTGAAGCTTTCATT. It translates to CASSFSVGGGTEAFI.

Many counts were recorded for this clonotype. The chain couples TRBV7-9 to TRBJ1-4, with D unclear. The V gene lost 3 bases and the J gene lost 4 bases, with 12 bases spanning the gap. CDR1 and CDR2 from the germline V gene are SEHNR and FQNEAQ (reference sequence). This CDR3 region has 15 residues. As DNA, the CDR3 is TGTGCCAGCAGCTTTTCAGCGGGAAATAATGAAAAACTGTTTTTT. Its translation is CASSFSAGNNEKLFF. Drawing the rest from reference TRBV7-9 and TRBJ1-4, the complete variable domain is DTGVSQNPRHKITKRGQNVTFRCDPISEHNRLYWYRQTLGQGPEFLTYFQNEAQLEKSRLLSDRFSAERPKGSFSTLEIQRTEQGDSAMYLCASSFSAGNNEKLFFGSGTQLSVL.